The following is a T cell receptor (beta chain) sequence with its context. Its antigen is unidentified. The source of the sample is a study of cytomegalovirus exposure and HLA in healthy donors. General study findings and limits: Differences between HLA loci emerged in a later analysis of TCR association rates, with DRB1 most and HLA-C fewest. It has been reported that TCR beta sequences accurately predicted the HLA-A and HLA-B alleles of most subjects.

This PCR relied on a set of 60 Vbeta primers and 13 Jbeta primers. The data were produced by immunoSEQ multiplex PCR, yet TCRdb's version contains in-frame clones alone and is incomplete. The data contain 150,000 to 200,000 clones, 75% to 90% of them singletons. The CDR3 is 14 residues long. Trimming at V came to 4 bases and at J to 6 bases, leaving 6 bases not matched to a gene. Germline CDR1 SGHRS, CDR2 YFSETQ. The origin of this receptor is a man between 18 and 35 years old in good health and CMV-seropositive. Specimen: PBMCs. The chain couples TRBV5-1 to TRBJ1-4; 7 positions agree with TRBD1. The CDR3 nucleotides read TGCGCCAGCAGCCGGGACAGCGGAGATGAAAAACTGTTTTTT. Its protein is CASSRDSGDEKLFF.